This T cell receptor (beta chain) originates from a study of control samples from healthy donors and cancer patients (dated by TCRdb to the early 2020s). The CDR3 runs 15 amino acids, cysteine and phenylalanine included. The kept DNA is CDR3 alone, 45 bases in frame from the first base. CDR1 and CDR2, looked up from the germline V gene, are SGHDT and YYEEEE. V and J are truncated by 0 bases and 6 bases respectively, leaving an intervening sequence of 12 bases. Library creation used the immunoSEQ multiplex PCR assay. TCRdb limited this immuneACCESS table to in-frame rearrangements with V and J called. A share of clones is missing; checked studies link under half to unresolved V genes, and the rest is unexplained. The sample contains 200,000 to 250,000 clones, roughly 94% of them found a single time. Approximately 1.5% of the sample belongs to the ten largest clones. This clone was observed a single time. No antigen is known for it. Per-base quality was not reported, and no clone a single base away is much larger than it.

This receptor was obtained from a man over 45 in good health. The sample comprised blood. This receptor chain uses TRBV5-6 and TRBJ2-2; the D region possibly corresponds to TRBD2 (6 bases align). The DNA sequence reads TGTGCCAGCAGCTTGGGACTAGAGTGGGCCGGGGAGCTGTTTTTT. The translation is CASSLGLEWAGELFF.